Below are 20 T cell receptor beta chains sequenced from a single sample in a study of shared clonotypes between healthy human individuals. Produced via immunoSEQ multiplex PCR; TCRdb's table is partial and in-frame only. The sample has about 580,000 clones, roughly 98% seen once; the top ten hold approximately 0.3%. It was CD45RO-negative cells, positively selected for CCR7, that made up naive CD8 cells, with terminally differentiated effector memory CD45RA+ cells excluded. Material for sequencing was naive CD8+ T cells sorted from blood. Source of these receptors: a man younger than 45 in good health.

V gene TRBV28 combines with J gene TRBJ2-3; 9 positions agree with TRBD2. CDR3 size: 16 residues. Per germline, CDR1 MDHEN and CDR2 SYDVKM. Trimming cost V 2 bases and J 4 bases; bases outside gene matches: 7. This CDR3 is CASSLGVAGVADTQYF. The CDR3 coding sequence is TGTGCCAGCAGTTTAGGGGTAGCGGGAGTTGCAGATACGCAGTATTTT.

CDR3 protein: CASRLPDSYEQYF. CDR3 coding DNA: TGCGCCAGCAGGCTCCCGGACTCCTACGAGCAGTACTTC. This sequence joins TRBV10-2 and TRBJ2-7; D is uncertain. Trimming left V 6 bases short and J 0 bases short, with 9 bases between. The CDR3 has 13 amino acids. Looked up from germline, CDR1 is WSHSY and CDR2 is SAAADI.

The chain recombines TRBV7-9 with TRBJ1-2; D is unclear. The CDR3 length is 14 residues. V lost 0 bases and J 8 bases, leaving 13 bases between the germline ends. Germline V gene data show CDR1 as SEHNR and CDR2 as FQNEAQ (reference sequence). The CDR3 DNA follows: TGTGCCAGCAGCTTAGCCCGTCCCGGCTGGGGCTACACCTTC. Amino acid sequence: CASSLARPGWGYTF. The variable domain in full, completed from reference TRBV7-9 and TRBJ1-2, reads DTGVSQNPRHKITKRGQNVTFRCDPISEHNRLYWYRQTLGQGPEFLTYFQNEAQLEKSRLLSDRFSAERPKGSFSTLEIQRTEQGDSAMYLCASSLARPGWGYTFGSGTRLTVV.

The chain recombines TRBV2 with TRBJ2-1; no reliable D call. Per germline, CDR1 SNHLY and CDR2 FYNNEI. The CDR3 sequence is 13 residues long. Trimming took off 7 bases at V and 1 base at J, with 8 bases between the two ends. This chain's CDR3 is CASKDGSYNEQFF. The CDR3 region has the DNA TGTGCCAGCAAGGACGGGTCCTACAATGAGCAGTTCTTC.

V is TRBV7-9 and J is TRBJ1-1; no clear D. The CDR3 spans 15 residues. Trimming took 1 base from V and 2 from J, leaving 11 bases between them. Per the germline V gene, CDR1 is SEHNR and CDR2 is FQNEAQ (reference sequence). The CDR3 here is CASSLGVGGNTEAFF. DNA for the CDR3: TGTGCCAGCAGCTTAGGGGTTGGTGGTAACACTGAAGCTTTCTTT.

V gene TRBV29-1 combines with J gene TRBJ1-1; D is uncertain. This CDR3 has 12 amino acids. Trimming removed 7 bases from V and 3 bases from J, with 12 bases in between. Germline values: CDR1 SQVTM, CDR2 ANQGSEA. Here the CDR3 DNA reads TGCAGCGCCCAAAATGGGGACACTGAAGCTTTCTTT. Translating gives CSAQNGDTEAFF. The whole variable domain, remainder taken from reference TRBV29-1 and TRBJ1-1, is SAVISQKPSRDICQRGTSLTIQCQVDSQVTMMFWYRQQPGQSLTLIATANQGSEATYESGFVIDKFPISRPNLTFSTLTVSNMSPEDSSIYLCSAQNGDTEAFFGQGTRLTVV.

This clone was detected once. This CDR3 is CASSSSSTTGTSNTDTQYF. The CDR3 DNA follows: TGTGCCAGCAGCTCCTCTTCTACAACCGGGACTAGTAACACAGATACGCAGTATTTT. This sequence joins TRBV7-9 and TRBJ2-3; 8 positions match TRBD2. The CDR3 spans 19 residues. The germline V gene has CDR1 SEHNR and CDR2 FQNEAQ (reference sequence). V trimming: 4 bases; J trimming: 2 bases; junction bases outside the gene matches: 17.

A single count supports this clone. The chain has TRBV7-9 and TRBJ1-5; 9 nucleotides match TRBD1. The CDR3 length is 16 residues. Unmatched junction bases numbered 5, after V lost 5 bases and J lost 0 bases. Germline CDR1 and CDR2: SEHNR and FQNEAQ (reference sequence). The DNA of the CDR3 is TGTGCCAGCAGCGACACAGGGGGCTATAGCAATCAGCCCCAGCATTTT. Its protein product is CASSDTGGYSNQPQHF.

The chain has TRBV4-1 and TRBJ2-1; D perhaps matches TRBD2 (6 bases). Per the germline V gene, CDR1 is MGHRA and CDR2 is YSYEKL. The CDR3 consists of 20 residues. Trimming cost V 0 bases and J 1 base, with 22 bases left between them. The DNA for the CDR3 is TGCGCCAGCAGCCAAGATCGAGGGGACGGAGGGGACCGATCCTACAATGAGCAGTTCTTC. Amino acid sequence: CASSQDRGDGGDRSYNEQFF.

V gene TRBV6-1 combines with J gene TRBJ1-5; the D gene is possibly TRBD1 (6 bases). This CDR3 is 15 amino acids long. Germline V gene data show CDR1 as MNHNS and CDR2 as SASEGT. Trimming cost V 2 bases and J 4 bases, with 12 bases left between them. This chain's CDR3 is CASSEYRGLNQPQHF. The DNA of the CDR3 is TGTGCCAGCAGTGAATATCGGGGGCTTAATCAGCCCCAGCATTTT.

The chain carries TRBV4-1 and TRBJ2-7; a possible D gene is TRBD2 (6 bases). The CDR3 extends over 15 amino acids. V was shortened by 1 base and J by 0 bases, with 10 bases between the two germline ends. Per the germline V gene, CDR1 is MGHRA and CDR2 is YSYEKL. The DNA of the CDR3 is TGCGCCAGCAGCCAAGTCTTAGCGGTCTCCTACGAGCAGTACTTC. Encoded protein: CASSQVLAVSYEQYF.

This sequence joins TRBV21-1 and TRBJ2-7; the table gives TRBD2 as D, unverified against the DNA. TRBV21-1 is termed a pseudogene. The CDR3 runs to 16 residues. CDR3 loop: CASSKGSGGRAYEQYF. The DNA of the CDR3 is TGTGCCAGCAGCAAGGGTTCTGGCGGGAGGGCTTACGAGCAGTACTTC.

The chain couples TRBV5-1 to TRBJ2-3; no reliable D call. The CDR3 is made up of 16 amino acids. Trimming stripped 5 bases from V and 3 bases from J, with 19 bases between. From germline, CDR1 is SGHRS and CDR2 YFSETQ. CDR3 bases: TGCGCCAGCAGAACGCAGGCGGCTAGTTGGACAGATACGCAGTATTTT. Encoded protein: CASRTQAASWTDTQYF.

The chain combines TRBV7-9 with TRBJ2-7, with 12 bases aligning to TRBD1. V gave up 5 bases and J gave up 6 bases; unmatched junction bases: 11. Germline CDR1 reads SEHNR; CDR2 reads FQNEAQ (reference sequence). The CDR3 loop spans 16 amino acids. The CDR3 coding sequence is TGTGCCAGCAGCCATCAGCCGGGACAGGGGGCACCCGAGCAGTACTTC. Its translation is CASSHQPGQGAPEQYF.

The chain links TRBV7-8 to TRBJ1-5, with D possibly TRBD1 on 6 matching bases. From germline, CDR1 is SGHVS and CDR2 FQNEAQ. V gave up 1 base and J gave up 4 bases, with 11 bases separating them. This CDR3 region has 15 residues. The CDR3 is CASSLGSGVNQPQHF. CDR3 coding DNA: TGTGCCAGCAGCTTAGGGTCAGGGGTAAATCAGCCCCAGCATTTT.

The chain carries TRBV7-2 and TRBJ2-7, with no clear D. The CDR3 length is 13 residues. Trimming pared 3 bases from V and 3 bases from J, leaving 9 bases between. Germline V gene lookup returns CDR1 SGHTA and CDR2 FQGNSA. CDR3 loop: CASSFPPGYEQYF. CDR3 DNA sequence: TGTGCCAGCAGCTTTCCCCCGGGCTACGAGCAGTACTTC.

The V and J genes are TRBV7-8 and TRBJ2-7; a weak D match, TRBD1 (7 bases). Germline assignment: CDR1 SGHVS and CDR2 FQNEAQ. V was shortened by 5 bases and J by 7 bases, with 21 bases between the two germline ends. CDR3 length equals 15 residues. This CDR3 reads CASSPTSPGGYEQYF. The CDR3 region has the DNA TGTGCCAGCAGCCCGACCAGTCCAGGGGGGTATGAGCAGTACTTC.

This clone was seen just once. In nucleotides, the CDR3 is TGTGCCAGCAGCTTAGCCCCGGGCCGAGGAGATACGCAGTATTTT. Its translation: CASSLAPGRGDTQYF. This sequence joins TRBV7-8 and TRBJ2-3; D is uncertain. Germline lookup yields CDR1 SGHVS and CDR2 FQNEAQ. This CDR3 has 15 amino acids. Trimming left V 0 bases short and J 5 bases short, with 12 bases between. Supplemented by reference TRBV7-8 and TRBJ2-3, the full variable domain reads GAGVSQSPRYKVAKRGQDVALRCDPISGHVSLFWYQQALGQGPEFLTYFQNEAQLDKSGLPSDRFFAERPEGSVSTLKIQRTQQEDSAVYLCASSLAPGRGDTQYFGPGTRLTVL.

The chain is built from TRBV18 and TRBJ2-7; 14 nucleotides line up with TRBD2. Germline trimming cut 3 bases from V and 4 bases from J; bases unmatched to any gene: 5. CDR3 size: 16 residues. From germline, CDR1 is KGHSH and CDR2 LQKENI. CDR3 protein: CASSPGLAGVPYEQYF. CDR3 DNA sequence: TGTGCCAGCTCACCGGGACTAGCGGGAGTTCCTTACGAGCAGTACTTC.

The J gene is TRBJ1-5, the V gene TRBV27, with D unclear. Germline assignment: CDR1 MNHEY and CDR2 SMNVEV (reference sequence). The CDR3 consists of 15 residues. Trimming pared 5 bases from V and 0 bases from J, leaving 11 bases between. The CDR3 protein is CASSPRRHSNQPQHF. CDR3 sequence (DNA): TGTGCCAGCAGTCCAAGACGTCATAGCAATCAGCCCCAGCATTTT.